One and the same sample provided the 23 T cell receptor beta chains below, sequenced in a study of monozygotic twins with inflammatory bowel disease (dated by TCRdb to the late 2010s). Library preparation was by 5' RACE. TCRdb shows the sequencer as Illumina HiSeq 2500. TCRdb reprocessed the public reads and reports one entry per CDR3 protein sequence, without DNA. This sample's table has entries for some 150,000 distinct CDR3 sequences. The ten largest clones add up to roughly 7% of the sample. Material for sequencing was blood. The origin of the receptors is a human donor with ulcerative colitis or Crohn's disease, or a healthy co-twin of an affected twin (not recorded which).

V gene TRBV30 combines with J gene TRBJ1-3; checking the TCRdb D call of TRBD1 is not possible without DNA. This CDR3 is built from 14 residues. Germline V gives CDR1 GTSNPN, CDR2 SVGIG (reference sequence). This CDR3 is CAWSAWGLGNTIYF.

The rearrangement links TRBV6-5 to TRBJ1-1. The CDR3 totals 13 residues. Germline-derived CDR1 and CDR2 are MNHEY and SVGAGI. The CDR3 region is CATFGTANTEAFF.

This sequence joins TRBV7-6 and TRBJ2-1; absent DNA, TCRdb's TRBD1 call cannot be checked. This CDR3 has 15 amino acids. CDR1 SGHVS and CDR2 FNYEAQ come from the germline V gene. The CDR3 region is CASSFVAGGYNEQFF.

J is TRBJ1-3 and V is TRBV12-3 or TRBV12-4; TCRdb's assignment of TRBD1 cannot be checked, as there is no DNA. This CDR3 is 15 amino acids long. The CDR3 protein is CASSLYSGWRNTIYF.

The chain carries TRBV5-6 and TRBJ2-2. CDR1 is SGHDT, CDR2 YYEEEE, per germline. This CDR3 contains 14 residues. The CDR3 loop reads CASSLQHLTGELFF.

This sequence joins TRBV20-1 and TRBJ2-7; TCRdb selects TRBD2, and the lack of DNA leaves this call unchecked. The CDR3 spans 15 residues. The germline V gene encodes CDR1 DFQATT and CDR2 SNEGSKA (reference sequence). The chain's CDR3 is CSATPGLPLSYEQYF.

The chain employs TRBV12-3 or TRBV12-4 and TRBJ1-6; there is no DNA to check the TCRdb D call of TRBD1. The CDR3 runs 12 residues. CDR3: CASNAGNSPLHF.

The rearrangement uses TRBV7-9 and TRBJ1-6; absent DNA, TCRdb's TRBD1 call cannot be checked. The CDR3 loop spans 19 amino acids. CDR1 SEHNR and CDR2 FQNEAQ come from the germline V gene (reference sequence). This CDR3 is CASSPVGTGFEFYNSPLHF.

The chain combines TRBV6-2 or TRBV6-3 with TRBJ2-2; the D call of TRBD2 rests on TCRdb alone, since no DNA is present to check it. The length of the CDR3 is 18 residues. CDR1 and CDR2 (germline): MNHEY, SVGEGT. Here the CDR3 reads CASSHGTSGRLSTGELFF.

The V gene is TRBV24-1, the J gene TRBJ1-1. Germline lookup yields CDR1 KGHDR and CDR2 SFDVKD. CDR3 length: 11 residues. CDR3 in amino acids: CATRGWTEAFF.

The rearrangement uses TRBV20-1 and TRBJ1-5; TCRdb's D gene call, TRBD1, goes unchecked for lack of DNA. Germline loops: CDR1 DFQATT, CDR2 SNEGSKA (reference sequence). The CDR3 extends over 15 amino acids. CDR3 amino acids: CSARDPDSYNQPQHF.

The CDR3 sequence is CASSLVRGNDEQFF. The chain has TRBV5-1 and TRBJ2-1; TCRdb's assignment of TRBD1 cannot be checked, as there is no DNA. This CDR3 has 14 amino acids. The germline V gene encodes CDR1 SGHRS and CDR2 YFSETQ. Drawing the rest from reference TRBV5-1 and TRBJ2-1, the complete variable domain is KAGVTQTPRYLIKTRGQQVTLSCSPISGHRSVSWYQQTPGQGLQFLFEYFSETQRNKGNFPGRFSGRQFSNSRSEMNVSTLELGDSALYLCASSLVRGNDEQFFGPGTRLTVL.

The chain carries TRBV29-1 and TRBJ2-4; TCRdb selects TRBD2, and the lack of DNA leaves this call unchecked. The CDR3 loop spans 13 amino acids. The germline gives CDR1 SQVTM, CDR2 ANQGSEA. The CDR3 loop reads CSVFAGGGNIQYF.

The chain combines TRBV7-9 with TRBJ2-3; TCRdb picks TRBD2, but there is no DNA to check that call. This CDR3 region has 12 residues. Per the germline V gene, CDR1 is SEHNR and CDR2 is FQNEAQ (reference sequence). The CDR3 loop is CASSPSGDTQYF.

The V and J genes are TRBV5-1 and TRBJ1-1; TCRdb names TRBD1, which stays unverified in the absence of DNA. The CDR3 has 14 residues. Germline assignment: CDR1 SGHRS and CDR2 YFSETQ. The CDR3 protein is CASSSTADRSDAFF.

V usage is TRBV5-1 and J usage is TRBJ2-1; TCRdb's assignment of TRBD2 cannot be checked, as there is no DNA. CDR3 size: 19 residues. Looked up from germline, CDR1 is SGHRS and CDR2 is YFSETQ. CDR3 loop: CASSLRLAIQWEAYNEQFF.

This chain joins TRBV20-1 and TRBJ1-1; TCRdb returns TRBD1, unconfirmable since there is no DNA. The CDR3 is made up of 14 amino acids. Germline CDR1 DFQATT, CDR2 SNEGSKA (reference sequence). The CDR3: CSAAPGTWNTEAFF.

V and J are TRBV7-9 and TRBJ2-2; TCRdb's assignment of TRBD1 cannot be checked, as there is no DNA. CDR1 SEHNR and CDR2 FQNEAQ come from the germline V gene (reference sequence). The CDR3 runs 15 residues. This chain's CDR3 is CASSGSTGNTGELFF. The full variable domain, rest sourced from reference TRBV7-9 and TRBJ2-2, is DTGVSQNPRHKITKRGQNVTFRCDPISEHNRLYWYRQTLGQGPEFLTYFQNEAQLEKSRLLSDRFSAERPKGSFSTLEIQRTEQGDSAMYLCASSGSTGNTGELFFGEGSRLTVL.

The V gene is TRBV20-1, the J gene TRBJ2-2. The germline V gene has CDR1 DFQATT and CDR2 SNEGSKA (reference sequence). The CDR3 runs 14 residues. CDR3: CSGYLAANTGELFF.

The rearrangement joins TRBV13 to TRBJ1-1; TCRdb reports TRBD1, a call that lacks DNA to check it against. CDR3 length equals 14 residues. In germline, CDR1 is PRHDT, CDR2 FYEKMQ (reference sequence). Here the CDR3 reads CASSLGGVNTEAFF.

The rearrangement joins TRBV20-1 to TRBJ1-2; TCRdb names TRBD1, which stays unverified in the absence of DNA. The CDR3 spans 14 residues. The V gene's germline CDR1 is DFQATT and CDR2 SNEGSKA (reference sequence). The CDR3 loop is CSADRGGTNYGYTF.

The CDR3 region is CASSEYGEPGPQHF. The chain has TRBV6-1 and TRBJ1-5; TCRdb calls TRBD1, which cannot be checked without DNA. The CDR3 contains 14 residues. Germline V lookup: CDR1 MNHNS, CDR2 SASEGT.

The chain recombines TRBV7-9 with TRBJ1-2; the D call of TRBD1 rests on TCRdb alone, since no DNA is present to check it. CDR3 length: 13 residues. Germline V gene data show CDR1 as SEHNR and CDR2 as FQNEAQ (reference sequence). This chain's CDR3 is CASSPITGNGYTF.